The 3 T cell receptor beta chains listed next were all sequenced from one sample in a study of OX40 agonist ivuxolimab in advanced cancers. Profiled with immunoSEQ multiplex PCR; TCRdb holds only in-frame clones, not every one. The profile covers 50,000 to 70,000 clones, with 70% to 90% appearing a single time and 0.76% taken by the ten largest. The sample consisted of CD4+ or CD8+ T cells sorted from blood, taken in a trial of the OX40 agonist ivuxolimab. The receptors come from an adult with an advanced solid tumor such as melanoma, head and neck, liver or kidney cancer.

This rearrangement joins TRBV30 to TRBJ1-2, with TRBD1 identical over 8 bases. Trimming took 0 bases from V and 4 from J; bases not matched to a gene: 13. Germline CDR1 GTSNPN, CDR2 SVGIG (reference sequence). This CDR3 has 17 residues. CDR3 sequence reads: CAWSVPGGAGGGYGYTF. The DNA of the CDR3 is TGTGCCTGGAGTGTACCGGGAGGGGCAGGGGGCGGCTATGGCTACACCTTC.

This rearrangement joins TRBV28 to TRBJ1-2; no clear D gene. There are 11 residues in the CDR3. The V gene's germline CDR1 is MDHEN and CDR2 SYDVKM. Here the CDR3 reads CATGSNYGYTF. The CDR3 DNA is TGTGCTACGGGGTCTAACTATGGCTACACCTTC.

The chain links TRBV7-9 to TRBJ1-4, with a tentative D call TRBD1 (6 bases). The germline V gene encodes CDR1 SEHNR and CDR2 FQNEAQ (reference sequence). Trimming removed 5 bases at V and 0 bases at J, with 13 bases between. The CDR3 extends over 16 amino acids. The CDR3 loop reads CASSVQGQATNEKLFF. CDR3 nucleotides: TGTGCCAGCAGCGTACAGGGTCAGGCAACTAATGAAAAACTGTTTTTT.